These 32 T cell receptor beta chains came from one sample sequenced in a study of blood T cell repertoires in COVID-19. The assay was immunoSEQ multiplex PCR, and TCRdb's table has in-frame clones only and misses some. Among under 250,000 clones listed, about 88% were seen once. Specimen: peripheral blood. The receptors stem from a woman aged 65 to 85 with active or convalescent COVID-19.

The chain couples TRBV2 to TRBJ2-5, with D unclear. CDR3 size: 13 residues. The germline CDR1 and CDR2 sequences are SNHLY and FYNNEI. V was clipped by 4 bases and J by 2 bases, with 8 bases between them. CDR3 in amino acids: CASSASRQETQYF. CDR3 sequence (DNA): TGTGCCAGCAGTGCCAGCAGGCAAGAGACCCAGTACTTC.

The chain links TRBV9 to TRBJ2-1; tentative D call: TRBD2 (6 bases). The CDR3 sequence is 18 residues long. Between the trimmed V and J ends, which lost 5 bases and 0 bases, there was a span of 21 bases. CDR1 is SGDLS, CDR2 YYNGEE, per germline. For the CDR3, the DNA is TGTGCCAGCAGTTCCTCCCCTTGGGACTCCGGCTCCTACAATGAGCAGTTCTTC. This gives the protein CASSSSPWDSGSYNEQFF.

The chain uses TRBV27 and TRBJ1-5; a possible D gene is TRBD1 (5 bases). Germline values: CDR1 MNHEY, CDR2 SMNVEV (reference sequence). The CDR3 sequence is 14 residues long. The germline V and J ends were trimmed by 2 bases and 7 bases, with 12 bases remaining between them. The CDR3 region is CASSLKARGQPQHF. CDR3 coding DNA: TGTGCCAGCAGTTTAAAGGCACGGGGGCAGCCCCAGCATTTT.

The J gene is TRBJ1-2, the V gene TRBV10-3, with 9 bases lining up with TRBD1. This CDR3 comprises 14 residues. The germline V gene encodes CDR1 ENHRY and CDR2 SYGVKD. V shed 4 bases, J shed 4 bases, and the junction held 4 bases outside the gene matches. The CDR3: CAISVGDRVYGYTF. CDR3 DNA: TGTGCCATCAGTGTAGGGGACAGGGTCTATGGCTACACCTTC.

This clone was picked up one time. The V call is TRBV10-3, the J call TRBJ2-1, with D possibly matching TRBD1 (6 bases). Germline CDR1 ENHRY, CDR2 SYGVKD. The CDR3 has 14 amino acids. Trimming pared 4 bases from V and 7 bases from J, leaving 14 bases between. Written as DNA, the CDR3 is TGTGCCATCAGTGGTCGAGCAGGGGAGAATGAGCAGTTCTTC. This encodes CAISGRAGENEQFF.

The chain has TRBV18 and TRBJ1-2; D unresolved. Between the trimmed V and J ends, which lost 3 bases and 3 bases, there was a span of 8 bases. CDR1 and CDR2 (germline): KGHSH, LQKENI. The CDR3 is made up of 13 amino acids. CDR3 region: CASSPRGDYGYTF. Here the CDR3 DNA reads TGTGCCAGCTCACCGAGAGGTGACTATGGCTACACCTTC.

The chain links TRBV5-1 to TRBJ1-5; D ambiguous. V was shortened by 0 bases and J by 1 base, with 8 bases between the two germline ends. CDR1 and CDR2 (germline): SGHRS, YFSETQ. The CDR3 totals 15 residues. The CDR3 DNA reads TGCGCCAGCAGCTTGGACAGTATGAGCAATCAGCCCCAGCATTTT. Its protein is CASSLDSMSNQPQHF.

The table lists this clone with a count of one. This rearrangement joins TRBV18 to TRBJ1-4; no firm D call. CDR3 length: 15 residues. Germline-derived CDR1 and CDR2 are KGHSH and LQKENI. The V end was cut by 1 base, the J end by 3 bases, with 9 bases between. CDR3: CASSPQEIANEKLFF. In DNA, the CDR3 is TGTGCCAGCTCACCACAGGAGATCGCTAATGAAAAACTGTTTTTT.

The chain combines TRBV10-1 with TRBJ1-1; D unresolved. V was shortened by 4 bases and J by 7 bases, with 13 bases between the two germline ends. The CDR3 spans 13 residues. Per the germline V gene, CDR1 is WNHNN and CDR2 is SYGVQD (reference sequence). As DNA, the CDR3 is TGCGCCAGCAGTGGACAACTAGGTAATGAAGCTTTCTTT. Its translation is CASSGQLGNEAFF.

The chain couples TRBV2 to TRBJ1-6; a possible D gene is TRBD1 (6 bases). Per the germline V gene, CDR1 is SNHLY and CDR2 is FYNNEI. The V gene lost 5 bases and the J gene lost 14 bases, with 16 bases spanning the gap. The CDR3 extends over 13 amino acids. CDR3 in amino acids: CASSRTVNWTLHF. Written as DNA, the CDR3 is TGTGCCAGCAGTCGGACAGTAAATTGGACCCTCCACTTT.

The CDR3 nucleotides are TGTGCCAGCAGCTTAGATCGACAGGGGGCGAGATCCAGGAAACTGTTTTTT. Translation gives CASSLDRQGARSRKLFF. The V gene is TRBV11-2, the J gene TRBJ1-4, with 10 bases identical to TRBD1. Germline V gene sequence: CDR1 SGHAT, CDR2 FQNNGV. The junction had 12 bases not matched to a gene; V was cut back by 0 bases and J by 11 bases. This CDR3 spans 17 amino acids. The full variable domain, completed using reference TRBV11-2 and TRBJ1-4, is EAGVAQSPRYKIIEKRQSVAFWCNPISGHATLYWYQQILGQGPKLLIQFQNNGVVDDSQLPKDRFSAERLKGVDSTLKIQPAKLEDSAVYLCASSLDRQGARSRKLFFGSGTQLSVL.

This chain links TRBV6-5 with TRBJ1-3, with D hard to call. The germline gives CDR1 MNHEY, CDR2 SVGAGI. This CDR3 contains 15 residues. The CDR3 nucleotides are TGTGCTACCAGAGGGCTGGGCCTCTCTGGAAACACCATATATTTT. Translation: CATRGLGLSGNTIYF.

J is TRBJ1-6 and V is TRBV6-5, with 7 bases that match TRBD1. V lost 6 bases and J lost 5; bases outside the gene matches: 4. The CDR3 runs to 14 residues. The germline V gene has CDR1 MNHEY and CDR2 SVGAGI. DNA of the CDR3: TGTGCCAGCAGGGCAACAGGGGATAATTCACCCCTCCACTTT. Translating it yields CASRATGDNSPLHF.

The rearrangement uses TRBV24-1 and TRBJ1-6; TRBD1 agrees at 10 bases. Germline V gene data show CDR1 as KGHDR and CDR2 as SFDVKD. V dropped 10 bases and J dropped 0; count of bases not matched to a gene: 5. The CDR3 is 16 amino acids. As DNA, the CDR3 is TGTGCCACGGAGGGACAGGGGACCTCCTATAATTCACCCCTCCACTTT. This encodes CATEGQGTSYNSPLHF.

V and J are TRBV10-3 and TRBJ1-2; D is undetermined. Germline loops: CDR1 ENHRY, CDR2 SYGVKD. The CDR3 is 13 amino acids. Deletions cut 3 bases from V and 4 bases from J, with 9 bases between. The CDR3 here is CAISEVRSYGYTF. In DNA, the CDR3 is TGTGCCATCAGTGAAGTCAGGTCCTATGGCTACACCTTC.

The chain carries TRBV19 and TRBJ1-6, with D perhaps TRBD1 (5 bases). Germline V gene sequence: CDR1 LNHDA, CDR2 SQIVND (reference sequence). This CDR3 has 17 amino acids. Trimming took 4 bases from V and 10 from J, leaving 23 bases between them. CDR3 residues: CASSTQPRRDGRSPLHF. The CDR3 DNA reads TGTGCCAGTAGTACACAACCACGCCGGGACGGGAGATCACCCCTCCACTTT.

The rearrangement links TRBV19 to TRBJ2-7, with TRBD2 identical over 11 bases. Looked up from germline, CDR1 is LNHDA and CDR2 is SQIVND (reference sequence). V was clipped by 4 bases and J by 4 bases; unmatched bases: 6. The CDR3 sequence is 15 residues long. CDR3 sequence reads: CASSTTSGALYEQYF. Written as DNA, the CDR3 is TGTGCCAGTAGTACGACTAGCGGGGCCTTATACGAGCAGTACTTC.

The chain links TRBV27 to TRBJ1-2; possible D gene TRBD1, 5 bases. Trimming took 5 bases from V and 3 from J, leaving 19 bases between them. From germline, CDR1 is MNHEY and CDR2 SMNVEV (reference sequence). This CDR3 spans 16 amino acids. CDR3 loop: CASSVRAGGADYGYTF. For the CDR3, the DNA is TGTGCCAGCAGTGTAAGGGCAGGTGGGGCAGACTATGGCTACACCTTC.

V gene TRBV4-3 combines with J gene TRBJ1-5; D gene ambiguous. Trimming took off 0 bases at V and 5 bases at J, with 8 bases between the two ends. Per germline, CDR1 LGHNA and CDR2 YSLEER. This CDR3 is 14 amino acids long. The CDR3 region is CASSQDRQDQPQHF. CDR3 coding DNA: TGCGCCAGCAGCCAAGATCGCCAGGATCAGCCCCAGCATTTT.

The chain has TRBV7-3 and TRBJ2-1; 9 bases align to TRBD2. V shed 4 bases, J shed 7 bases, and the junction held 5 bases outside the gene matches. Germline V lookup: CDR1 SGHTA, CDR2 FQGTGA. CDR3 length: 14 residues. The CDR3: CASSSGLATNEQFF. The CDR3, as DNA: TGTGCCAGCAGCTCGGGACTAGCCACGAATGAGCAGTTCTTC.

This chain links TRBV10-1 with TRBJ1-5; D remains ambiguous. Germline CDR1 WNHNN, CDR2 SYGVQD (reference sequence). V was shortened by 0 bases and J by 3 bases, with 3 bases between the two germline ends. There are 13 residues in the CDR3. The CDR3, as DNA: TGCGCCAGCAGTGAGTCCTTCAATCAGCCCCAGCATTTT. Amino acids: CASSESFNQPQHF.

The CDR3 bases are TGTGCCAGCAGCTTAGGGTCGGTGTCATACAATGAGCAGTTCTTC. It codes for CASSLGSVSYNEQFF. This chain uses TRBV11-3 with TRBJ2-1; the D is unclear. CDR3 length: 15 amino acids. Germline CDR1 SGHNT, CDR2 YENEEA. V was clipped by 1 base and J by 4 bases, with 11 bases between them.

V gene TRBV7-2 combines with J gene TRBJ2-2; 9 bases match TRBD1. Germline loops: CDR1 SGHTA, CDR2 FQGNSA. V lost 2 bases to trimming and J lost 6 bases; unmatched junction nucleotides: 1. The CDR3 is 14 amino acids. The CDR3 nucleotides are TGTGCCAGCAGCTTAAGACAGGGGGCCGGGGAGCTGTTTTTT. It is translated as CASSLRQGAGELFF. The whole variable domain, filled in from reference TRBV7-2 and TRBJ2-2, reads GAGVSQSPSNKVTEKGKDVELRCDPISGHTALYWYRQSLGQGLEFLIYFQGNSAPDKSGLPSDRFSAERTGGSVSTLTIQRTQQEDSAVYLCASSLRQGAGELFFGEGSRLTVL.

This clone was recorded a few times. The gene calls are TRBV3-1 (or the pseudogene TRBV3-2) and TRBJ2-1; 7 bases match TRBD2. J was trimmed by 7 bases and V by 6 bases; bases with no gene match: 12. Germline CDR1 reads LGHDT; CDR2 reads YNNKEL (reference sequence). The length of the CDR3 is 15 residues. The CDR3 sequence: CASREYGGGGNEQFF. DNA for the CDR3: TGTGCCAGCAGAGAATATGGGGGGGGAGGGAATGAGCAGTTCTTC.

There are a few counts of this clone. The gene calls are TRBV7-4 and TRBJ1-5; tentative D call: TRBD1 (6 bases). The CDR3 has 19 amino acids. The V end lost 4 bases, the J end lost 3 bases, and 25 bases lay between the germline ends. The V gene's germline CDR1 is SGHVT and CDR2 SQSDAQ. The CDR3 loop is CASSSFPDRPSRLNQPQHF. DNA for the CDR3: TGTGCCAGCAGCTCCTTCCCCGACAGGCCCTCCCGACTCAATCAGCCCCAGCATTTT.

This clone was counted a few times. The chain couples TRBV7-8 to TRBJ1-2; 12 bases are a match to TRBD1. The CDR3 has 15 residues. The germline gives CDR1 SGHVS, CDR2 FQNEAQ. The J segment lost 8 bases and the V segment lost 5 bases, leaving 9 bases of the junction unmatched. CDR3 nucleotide sequence: TGTGCCAGCAGCACGTACCGGGACAGGGGGCGCGGCTACACCTTC. This codes for CASSTYRDRGRGYTF.

V gene TRBV6-5 combines with J gene TRBJ1-1; the D is unclear. The CDR3 is 13 amino acids. Between the trimmed V and J ends, which lost 5 bases and 6 bases, there was a span of 13 bases. Germline V gene data show CDR1 as MNHEY and CDR2 as SVGAGI. CDR3 sequence (DNA): TGTGCCAGCAGTACCTACACAGTACCTGAAGCTTTCTTT. This gives the protein CASSTYTVPEAFF.

The V call is TRBV9, the J call TRBJ1-2; the D is unclear. The V and J ends lost 3 bases and 0 bases respectively, with 12 bases between them. Germline CDR1 and CDR2: SGDLS and YYNGEE. The CDR3 spans 15 residues. The CDR3 protein is CASSALQRANYGYTF. Here the CDR3 DNA reads TGTGCCAGCAGCGCCCTCCAGAGGGCTAACTATGGCTACACCTTC.

V usage is TRBV7-6 and J usage is TRBJ1-1, with 7 bases identical to TRBD1. The CDR3 sequence is 15 residues long. Germline trimming cut 2 bases from V and 1 base from J; bases unmatched to any gene: 4. CDR1 and CDR2 from the germline V gene are SGHVS and FNYEAQ. The CDR3: CASSLSGTANTEAFF. CDR3 DNA: TGTGCCAGCAGCTTAAGTGGGACAGCGAACACTGAAGCTTTCTTT.

The V gene is TRBV7-2, the J gene TRBJ2-3, with 7 bases lining up with TRBD2. The ends lost 4 bases at V and 3 bases at J; junction bases unmatched: 13. The germline V gene encodes CDR1 SGHTA and CDR2 FQGNSA. The CDR3 has 17 residues. The CDR3: CASSYINSGGRTDTQYF. The CDR3 DNA sequence: TGTGCCAGCAGCTACATTAATTCGGGGGGAAGAACAGATACGCAGTATTTT.

The genes are TRBV7-9 and TRBJ2-1; D is perhaps TRBD1 (5 bases). V shed 0 bases and J shed 7 bases, with 13 bases lying between them. This CDR3 has 15 residues. Germline V gives CDR1 SEHNR, CDR2 FQNEAQ (reference sequence). The CDR3 region has the DNA TGTGCCAGCAGCTTAGCCCCCGGACACGCGAATGAGCAGTTCTTC. The encoded protein is CASSLAPGHANEQFF.

The gene calls are TRBV10-3 and TRBJ1-6; D gene ambiguous. The V end lost 6 bases, the J end lost 10 bases, and 13 bases lay between the germline ends. The CDR3 sequence is 13 residues long. The germline gives CDR1 ENHRY, CDR2 SYGVKD. In DNA, the CDR3 is TGTGCCATCAGGATTGATAGGAGCTCACCCCTCCACTTT. Its translation is CAIRIDRSSPLHF.